The clone carrying this TCR beta chain is a singleton in its sample. The entry originates in a study of cytomegalovirus exposure and HLA in healthy donors. In the PCR, 60 Vbeta and 13 Jbeta primers were used. Clones were read by immunoSEQ multiplex PCR, and TCRdb kept only the in-frame ones, dropping some. The sample yields about 100,000 clones, roughly 80% seen once. V lost 4 bases and J lost 3; bases outside the gene matches: 7. The CDR3 has 16 amino acids. Germline V lookup: CDR1 SGHDN, CDR2 FVKESK. The source material was PBMCs. The rearrangement uses TRBV14 and TRBJ2-2; 8 bases are a match to TRBD2. This clonotype originated in a male donor in good health and CMV-seropositive. The CDR3 sequence is CASSPIAGRDTGELFF. The CDR3 DNA follows: TGTGCCAGCAGCCCCATAGCGGGACGGGACACCGGGGAGCTGTTTTTT. Looking up the rest from reference TRBV14 and TRBJ2-2 gives the full variable domain: EAGVTQFPSHSVIEKGQTVTLRCDPISGHDNLYWYRRVMGKEIKFLLHFVKESKQDESGMPNNRFLAERTGGTYSTLKVQPAELEDSGVYFCASSPIAGRDTGELFFGEGSRLTVL.